This T cell receptor beta chain was sequenced during a study of cytomegalovirus exposure and HLA in healthy donors. V trimming: 5 bases; J trimming: 1 base; junction bases outside the gene matches: 10. This CDR3 is 18 amino acids long. Germline V CDR1 and CDR2: MNHEY, SMNVEV (reference sequence). Libraries were prepared by immunoSEQ multiplex PCR; TCRdb keeps only in-frame clonotypes and omits some of them. The table has tens of thousands of clones, about 96% seen once; the top ten hold 0.78%. Concerning this clone itself: As yet, its antigen is unknown.

Study results and caveats: The authors enumerated some 160 TCR beta chains as linked to cytomegalovirus.

The specimen sequenced was PBMCs. The chain uses TRBV27 and TRBJ2-3; 12 positions agree with TRBD1. This clonotype was sampled from a man between 18 and 29 years old in good health and CMV-seronegative. The CDR3 DNA is TGTGCCAGCAGTCGCCTGGGGACAGGGGGCGTGGGCACAGATACGCAGTATTTT. Translating it yields CASSRLGTGGVGTDTQYF.